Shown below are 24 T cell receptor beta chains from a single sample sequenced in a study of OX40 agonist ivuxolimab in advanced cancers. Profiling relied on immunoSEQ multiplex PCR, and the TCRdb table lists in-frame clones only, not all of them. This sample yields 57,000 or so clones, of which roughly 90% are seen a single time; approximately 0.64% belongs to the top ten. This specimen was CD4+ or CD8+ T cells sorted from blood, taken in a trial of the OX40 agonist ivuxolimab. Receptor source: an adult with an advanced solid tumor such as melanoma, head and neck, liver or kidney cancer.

The CDR3 DNA sequence: TGTGCCAGCAGCGTGGAATTACAGGGGTCGGACACTGAAGCTTTCTTT. Its protein product is CASSVELQGSDTEAFF. The chain carries TRBV9 and TRBJ1-1, with 7 bases that match TRBD1. The length of the CDR3 is 16 residues. CDR1 is SGDLS, CDR2 YYNGEE, per germline. V trimming: 2 bases; J trimming: 3 bases; junction bases outside the gene matches: 10.

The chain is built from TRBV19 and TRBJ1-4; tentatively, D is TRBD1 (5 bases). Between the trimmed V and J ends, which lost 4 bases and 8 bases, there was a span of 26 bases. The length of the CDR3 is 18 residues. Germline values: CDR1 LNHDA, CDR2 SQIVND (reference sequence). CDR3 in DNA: TGTGCCAGTAGTACCCGCGAGGGGTCGACCCCCTGGCTCGAAAAACTGTTTTTT. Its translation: CASSTREGSTPWLEKLFF.

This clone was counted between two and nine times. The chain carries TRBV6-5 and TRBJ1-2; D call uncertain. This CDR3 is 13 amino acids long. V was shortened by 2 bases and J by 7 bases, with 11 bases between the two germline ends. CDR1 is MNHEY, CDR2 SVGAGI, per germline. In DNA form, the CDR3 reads TGTGCCAGCAGTTACGGATCACACGCTGGCTACACCTTC. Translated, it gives CASSYGSHAGYTF.

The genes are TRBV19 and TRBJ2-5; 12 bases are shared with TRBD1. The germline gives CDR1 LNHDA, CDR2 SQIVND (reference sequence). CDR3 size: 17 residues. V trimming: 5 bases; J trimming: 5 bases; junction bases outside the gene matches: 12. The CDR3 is CASSPRDRGRWGETQYF. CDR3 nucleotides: TGTGCCAGTAGTCCCCGGGACAGGGGGCGCTGGGGGGAGACCCAGTACTTC.

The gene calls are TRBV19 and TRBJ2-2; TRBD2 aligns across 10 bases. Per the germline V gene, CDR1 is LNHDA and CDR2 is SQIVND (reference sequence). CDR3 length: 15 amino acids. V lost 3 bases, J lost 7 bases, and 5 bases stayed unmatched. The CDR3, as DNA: TGTGCCAGTAGTATCCGAGCTAGCGGGGGCGGGGAGCTGTTTTTT. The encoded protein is CASSIRASGGGELFF.

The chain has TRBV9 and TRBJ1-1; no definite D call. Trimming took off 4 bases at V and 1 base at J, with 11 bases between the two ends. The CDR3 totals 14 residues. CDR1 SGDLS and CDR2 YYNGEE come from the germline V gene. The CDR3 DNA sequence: TGTGCCAGCAGCCCACGGACGGAGAACACTGAAGCTTTCTTT. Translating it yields CASSPRTENTEAFF.

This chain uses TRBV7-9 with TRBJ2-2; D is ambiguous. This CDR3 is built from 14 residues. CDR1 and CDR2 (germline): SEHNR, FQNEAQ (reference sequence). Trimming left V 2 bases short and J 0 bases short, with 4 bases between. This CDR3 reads CASSLIANTGELFF. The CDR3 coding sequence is TGTGCCAGCAGCTTAATTGCGAACACCGGGGAGCTGTTTTTT. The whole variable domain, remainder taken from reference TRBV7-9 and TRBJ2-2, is DTGVSQNPRHKITKRGQNVTFRCDPISEHNRLYWYRQTLGQGPEFLTYFQNEAQLEKSRLLSDRFSAERPKGSFSTLEIQRTEQGDSAMYLCASSLIANTGELFFGEGSRLTVL.

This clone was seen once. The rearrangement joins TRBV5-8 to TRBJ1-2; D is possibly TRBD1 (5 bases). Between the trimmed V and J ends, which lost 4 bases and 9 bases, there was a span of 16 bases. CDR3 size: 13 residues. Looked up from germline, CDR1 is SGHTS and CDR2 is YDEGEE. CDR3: CASSAQGPRSYTF. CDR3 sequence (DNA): TGTGCCAGCAGCGCCCAGGGCCCCCGGAGCTACACCTTC.

In DNA, the CDR3 is TGTGCCAGCAACGGCGGGGGAACTATGAACACTGAAGCTTTCTTT. It codes for CASNGGGTMNTEAFF. The J gene is TRBJ1-1, the V gene TRBV11-3; TRBD1 might be the D (5 bases). This CDR3 has 15 residues. CDR1 and CDR2 (germline): SGHNT, YENEEA. V lost 7 bases, J lost 0 bases, and 15 bases lay in between.

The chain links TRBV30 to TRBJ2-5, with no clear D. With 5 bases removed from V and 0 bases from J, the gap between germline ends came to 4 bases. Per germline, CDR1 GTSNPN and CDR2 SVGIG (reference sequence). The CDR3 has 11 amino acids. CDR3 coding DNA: TGTGCCTGGGACTACCAAGAGACCCAGTACTTC. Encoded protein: CAWDYQETQYF.

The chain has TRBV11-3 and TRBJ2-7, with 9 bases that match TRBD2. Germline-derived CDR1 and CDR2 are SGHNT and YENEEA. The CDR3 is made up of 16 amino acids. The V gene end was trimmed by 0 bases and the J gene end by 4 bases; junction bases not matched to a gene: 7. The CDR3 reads CASSLDLSGRRYEQYF. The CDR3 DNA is TGTGCCAGCAGCTTAGATCTCAGCGGGAGGAGGTACGAGCAGTACTTC.

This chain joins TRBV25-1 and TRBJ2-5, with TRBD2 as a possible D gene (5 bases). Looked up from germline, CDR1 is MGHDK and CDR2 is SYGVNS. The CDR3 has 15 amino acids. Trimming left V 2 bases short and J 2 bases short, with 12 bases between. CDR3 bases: TGTGCCAGCAGTGAACGGCGGGTAGCTCAAGAGACCCAGTACTTC. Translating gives CASSERRVAQETQYF. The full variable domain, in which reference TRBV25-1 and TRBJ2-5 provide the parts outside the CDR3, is EADIYQTPRYLVIGTGKKITLECSQTMGHDKMYWYQQDPGMELHLIHYSYGVNSTEKGDLSSESTVSRIRTEHFPLTLESARPSHTSQYLCASSERRVAQETQYFGPGTRLLVL.

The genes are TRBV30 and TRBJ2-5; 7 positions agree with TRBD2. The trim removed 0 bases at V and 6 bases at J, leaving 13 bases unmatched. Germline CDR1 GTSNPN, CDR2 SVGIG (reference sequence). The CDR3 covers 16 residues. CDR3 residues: CAWSVLGGTTHQTQYF. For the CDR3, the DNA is TGTGCCTGGAGTGTACTTGGGGGGACTACCCACCAGACCCAGTACTTC.

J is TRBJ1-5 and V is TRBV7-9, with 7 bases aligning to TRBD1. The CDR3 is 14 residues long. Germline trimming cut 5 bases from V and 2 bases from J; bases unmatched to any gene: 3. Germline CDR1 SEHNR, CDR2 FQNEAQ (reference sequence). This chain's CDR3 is CASSVDRGNQPQHF. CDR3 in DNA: TGTGCCAGCAGCGTAGACAGGGGCAATCAGCCCCAGCATTTT.

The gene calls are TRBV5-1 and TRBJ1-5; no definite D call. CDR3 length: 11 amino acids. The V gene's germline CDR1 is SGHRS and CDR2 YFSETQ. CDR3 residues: CAEGSNQPQHF. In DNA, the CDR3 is TGCGCGGAGGGAAGCAATCAGCCCCAGCATTTT.

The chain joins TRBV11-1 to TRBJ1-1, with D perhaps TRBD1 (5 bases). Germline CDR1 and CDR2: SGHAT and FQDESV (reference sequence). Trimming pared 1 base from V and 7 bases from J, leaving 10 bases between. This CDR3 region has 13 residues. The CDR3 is CASSLEVDSEAFF. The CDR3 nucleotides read TGTGCCAGCAGCTTAGAGGTAGACAGTGAAGCTTTCTTT.

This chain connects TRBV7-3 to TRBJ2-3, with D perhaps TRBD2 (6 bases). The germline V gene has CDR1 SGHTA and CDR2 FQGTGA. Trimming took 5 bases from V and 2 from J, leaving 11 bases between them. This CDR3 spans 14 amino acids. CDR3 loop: CASSRSGFTDTQYF. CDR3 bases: TGTGCCAGCAGCCGGAGCGGGTTCACAGATACGCAGTATTTT.

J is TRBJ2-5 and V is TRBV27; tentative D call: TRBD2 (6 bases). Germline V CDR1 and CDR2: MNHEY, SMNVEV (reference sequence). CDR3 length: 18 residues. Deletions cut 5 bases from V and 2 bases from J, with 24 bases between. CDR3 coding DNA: TGTGCCAGCAGTACTACCGGGAGCTTCAGGTTCCCACAAGAGACCCAGTACTTC. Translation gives CASSTTGSFRFPQETQYF.

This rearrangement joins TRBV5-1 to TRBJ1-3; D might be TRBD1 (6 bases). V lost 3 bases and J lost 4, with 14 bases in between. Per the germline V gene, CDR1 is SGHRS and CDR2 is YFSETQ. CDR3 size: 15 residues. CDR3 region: CASSSGGVAGNTIYF. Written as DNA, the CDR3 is TGCGCCAGCAGCTCCGGGGGCGTCGCGGGAAACACCATATATTTT.

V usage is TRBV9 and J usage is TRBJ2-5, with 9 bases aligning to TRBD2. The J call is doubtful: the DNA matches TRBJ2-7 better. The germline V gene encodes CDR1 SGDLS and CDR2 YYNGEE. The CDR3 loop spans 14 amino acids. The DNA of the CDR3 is TGTGCCAGCAGCGAAGGACTAGCGTCCTACGAGCAGTACTTC. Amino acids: CASSEGLASYEQYF.

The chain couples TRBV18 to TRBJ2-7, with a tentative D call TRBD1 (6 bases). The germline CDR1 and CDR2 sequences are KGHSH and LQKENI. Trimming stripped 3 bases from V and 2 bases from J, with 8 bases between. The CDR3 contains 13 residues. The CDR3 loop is CASSPGTTYEQYF. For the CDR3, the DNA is TGTGCCAGCTCACCTGGGACAACCTACGAGCAGTACTTC.

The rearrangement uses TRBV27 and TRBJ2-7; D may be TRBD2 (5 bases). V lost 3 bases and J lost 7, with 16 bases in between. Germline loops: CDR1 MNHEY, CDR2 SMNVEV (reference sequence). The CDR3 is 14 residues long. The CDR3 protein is CASSFSTRVGEQYF. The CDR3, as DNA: TGTGCCAGCAGTTTCTCGACGAGGGTGGGGGAGCAGTACTTC.

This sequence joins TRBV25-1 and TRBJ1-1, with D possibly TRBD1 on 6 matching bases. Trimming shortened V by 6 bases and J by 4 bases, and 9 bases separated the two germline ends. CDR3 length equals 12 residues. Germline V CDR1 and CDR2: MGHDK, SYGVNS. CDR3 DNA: TGTGCCAGCAGAGGGGGTAGCACTGAAGCTTTCTTT. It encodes CASRGGSTEAFF.

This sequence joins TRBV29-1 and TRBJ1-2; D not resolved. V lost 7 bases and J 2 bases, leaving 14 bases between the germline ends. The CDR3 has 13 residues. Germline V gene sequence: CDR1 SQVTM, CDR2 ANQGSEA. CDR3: CSASPLGNYGYTF. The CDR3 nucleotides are TGCAGCGCCAGCCCCCTGGGGAACTATGGCTACACCTTC.